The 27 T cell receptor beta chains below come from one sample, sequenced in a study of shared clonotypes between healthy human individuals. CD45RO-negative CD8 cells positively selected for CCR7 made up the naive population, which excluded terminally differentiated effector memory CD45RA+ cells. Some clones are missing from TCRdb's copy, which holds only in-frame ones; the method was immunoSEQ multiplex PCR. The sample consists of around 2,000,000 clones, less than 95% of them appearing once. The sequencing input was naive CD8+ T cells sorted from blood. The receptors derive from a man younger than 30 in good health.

The CDR3 sequence is CASSSPGSGNTIYF. DNA for the CDR3: TGTGCCAGCAGCTCCCCGGGCTCTGGAAACACCATATATTTT. This chain uses TRBV7-9 with TRBJ1-3; D not certain. The germline V and J ends were trimmed by 4 bases and 0 bases, with 7 bases remaining between them. The CDR3 sequence is 14 residues long. Germline V lookup: CDR1 SEHNR, CDR2 FQNEAQ (reference sequence).

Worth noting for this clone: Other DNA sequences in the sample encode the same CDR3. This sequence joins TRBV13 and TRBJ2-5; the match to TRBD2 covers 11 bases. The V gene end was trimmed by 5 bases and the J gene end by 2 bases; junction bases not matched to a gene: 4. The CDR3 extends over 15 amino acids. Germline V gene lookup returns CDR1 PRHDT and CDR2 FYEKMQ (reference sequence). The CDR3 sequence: CASSPGLAVQETQYF. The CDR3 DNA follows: TGTGCCAGCAGCCCGGGACTAGCGGTTCAAGAGACCCAGTACTTC.

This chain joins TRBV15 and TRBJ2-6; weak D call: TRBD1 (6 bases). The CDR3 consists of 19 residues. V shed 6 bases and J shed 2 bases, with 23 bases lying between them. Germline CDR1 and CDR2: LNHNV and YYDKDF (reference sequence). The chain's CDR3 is CATSPPEQGKITGANVLTF. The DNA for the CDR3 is TGTGCCACCAGTCCCCCCGAACAGGGTAAAATTACTGGGGCCAACGTCCTGACTTTC.

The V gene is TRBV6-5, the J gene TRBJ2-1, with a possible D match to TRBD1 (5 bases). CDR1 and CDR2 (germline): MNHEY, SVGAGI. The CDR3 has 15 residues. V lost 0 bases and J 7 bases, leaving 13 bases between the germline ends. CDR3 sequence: CASSYSIAPGNEQFF. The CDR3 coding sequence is TGTGCCAGCAGTTACTCGATCGCCCCAGGGAATGAGCAGTTCTTC.

CDR3 nucleotides: TGCGCCAGCAGCCACCGGGACTCCACCTACGAGCAGTACTTC. It translates to CASSHRDSTYEQYF. The chain links TRBV23-1 to TRBJ2-7, with D perhaps TRBD2 (6 bases). TRBV23-1 falls under the ORF class, with uncertain function. The length of the CDR3 is 14 residues. With 6 bases removed from V and 2 bases from J, the gap between germline ends came to 14 bases.

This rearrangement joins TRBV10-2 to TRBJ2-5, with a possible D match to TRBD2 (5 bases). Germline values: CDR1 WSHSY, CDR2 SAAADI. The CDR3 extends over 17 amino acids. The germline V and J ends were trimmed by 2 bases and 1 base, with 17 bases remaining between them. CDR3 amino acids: CASSETVKRNSQETQYF. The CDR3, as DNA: TGCGCCAGCAGTGAGACTGTCAAGCGGAACTCCCAAGAGACCCAGTACTTC.

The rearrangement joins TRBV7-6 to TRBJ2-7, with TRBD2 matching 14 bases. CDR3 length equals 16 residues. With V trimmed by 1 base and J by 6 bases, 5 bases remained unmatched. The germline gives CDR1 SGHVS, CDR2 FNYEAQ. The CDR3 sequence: CASSLEPGLAGAEQYF. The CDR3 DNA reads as TGTGCCAGCAGCTTAGAGCCGGGACTAGCGGGAGCCGAGCAGTACTTC. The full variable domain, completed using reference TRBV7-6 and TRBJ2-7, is GAGVSQSPRYKVTKRGQDVALRCDPISGHVSLYWYRQALGQGPEFLTYFNYEAQQDKSGLPNDRFSAERPEGSISTLTIQRTEQRDSAMYRCASSLEPGLAGAEQYFGPGTRLTVT.

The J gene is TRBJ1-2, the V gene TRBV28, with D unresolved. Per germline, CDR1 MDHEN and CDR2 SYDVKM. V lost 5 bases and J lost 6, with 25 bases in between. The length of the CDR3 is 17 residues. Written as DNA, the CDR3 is TGTGCCAGCAGTCCCAGCGGAAACCCTCAATCTGGGGATGGCTACACCTTC. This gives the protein CASSPSGNPQSGDGYTF.

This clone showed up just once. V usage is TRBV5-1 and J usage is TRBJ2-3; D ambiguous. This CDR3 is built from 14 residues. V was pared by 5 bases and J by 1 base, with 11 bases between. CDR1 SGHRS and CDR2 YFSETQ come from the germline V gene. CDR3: CASRDPERTDTQYF. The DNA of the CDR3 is TGCGCCAGCAGGGACCCAGAACGCACAGATACGCAGTATTTT. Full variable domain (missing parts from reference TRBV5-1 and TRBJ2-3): KAGVTQTPRYLIKTRGQQVTLSCSPISGHRSVSWYQQTPGQGLQFLFEYFSETQRNKGNFPGRFSGRQFSNSRSEMNVSTLELGDSALYLCASRDPERTDTQYFGPGTRLTVL.

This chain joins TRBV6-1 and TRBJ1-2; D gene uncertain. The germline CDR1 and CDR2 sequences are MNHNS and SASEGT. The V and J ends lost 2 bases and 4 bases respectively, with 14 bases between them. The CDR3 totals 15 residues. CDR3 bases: TGTGCCAGCAGTGAACAACGGAGTTCACTCTATGGCTACACCTTC. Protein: CASSEQRSSLYGYTF.

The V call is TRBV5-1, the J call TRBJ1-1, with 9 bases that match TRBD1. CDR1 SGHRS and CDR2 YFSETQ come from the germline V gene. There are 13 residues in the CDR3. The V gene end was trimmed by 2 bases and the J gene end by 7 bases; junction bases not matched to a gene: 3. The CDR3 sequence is CASSLDRGVEAFF. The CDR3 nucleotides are TGCGCCAGCAGCTTAGACAGGGGGGTTGAAGCTTTCTTT.

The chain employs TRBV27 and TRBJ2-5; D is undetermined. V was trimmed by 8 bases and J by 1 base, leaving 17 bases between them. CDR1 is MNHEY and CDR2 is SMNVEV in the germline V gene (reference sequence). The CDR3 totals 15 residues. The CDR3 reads CASYKDTAIQETQYF. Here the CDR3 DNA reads TGTGCCAGCTATAAGGATACGGCGATCCAAGAGACCCAGTACTTC.

CDR3: CASVPFGPANTGELFF. The CDR3 DNA reads as TGTGCCAGCGTTCCGTTTGGGCCTGCGAACACCGGGGAGCTGTTTTTT. The rearrangement links TRBV14 to TRBJ2-2, with no clear D. This CDR3 spans 16 amino acids. Trimming took 8 bases from V and 0 from J, leaving 16 bases between them. Looked up from germline, CDR1 is SGHDN and CDR2 is FVKESK.

CDR3: CASAQQGAWELFF. CDR3 nucleotide sequence: TGTGCCAGCGCCCAACAGGGGGCGTGGGAGCTGTTTTTT. The genes are TRBV7-8 and TRBJ2-2; 9 bases agree with TRBD1. CDR3 length equals 13 residues. The ends lost 8 bases at V and 9 bases at J; junction bases unmatched: 7. Germline CDR1 is SGHVS and CDR2 is FQNEAQ.

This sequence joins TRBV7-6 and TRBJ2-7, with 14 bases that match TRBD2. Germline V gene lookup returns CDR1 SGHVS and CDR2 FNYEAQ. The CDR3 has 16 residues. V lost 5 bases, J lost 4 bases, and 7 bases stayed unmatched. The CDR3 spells CASSPGTSGSLYEQYF. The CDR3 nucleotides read TGTGCCAGCAGCCCAGGGACTAGCGGGAGTTTGTACGAGCAGTACTTC. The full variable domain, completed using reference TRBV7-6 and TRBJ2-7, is GAGVSQSPRYKVTKRGQDVALRCDPISGHVSLYWYRQALGQGPEFLTYFNYEAQQDKSGLPNDRFSAERPEGSISTLTIQRTEQRDSAMYRCASSPGTSGSLYEQYFGPGTRLTVT.

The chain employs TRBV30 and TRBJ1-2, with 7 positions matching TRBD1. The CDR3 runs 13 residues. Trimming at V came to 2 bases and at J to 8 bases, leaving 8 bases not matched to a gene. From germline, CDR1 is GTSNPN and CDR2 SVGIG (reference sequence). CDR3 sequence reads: CAWSPGQTGGYTF. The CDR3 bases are TGTGCCTGGAGTCCGGGACAGACTGGGGGCTACACCTTC.

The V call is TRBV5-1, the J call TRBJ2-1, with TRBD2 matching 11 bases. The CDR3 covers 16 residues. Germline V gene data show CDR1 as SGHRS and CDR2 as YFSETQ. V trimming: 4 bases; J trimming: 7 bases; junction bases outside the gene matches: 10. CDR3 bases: TGCGCCAGCAGCCCAGTAGCGGGGGGGCCCGGGAATGAGCAGTTCTTC. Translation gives CASSPVAGGPGNEQFF. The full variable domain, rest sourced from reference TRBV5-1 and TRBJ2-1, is KAGVTQTPRYLIKTRGQQVTLSCSPISGHRSVSWYQQTPGQGLQFLFEYFSETQRNKGNFPGRFSGRQFSNSRSEMNVSTLELGDSALYLCASSPVAGGPGNEQFFGPGTRLTVL.

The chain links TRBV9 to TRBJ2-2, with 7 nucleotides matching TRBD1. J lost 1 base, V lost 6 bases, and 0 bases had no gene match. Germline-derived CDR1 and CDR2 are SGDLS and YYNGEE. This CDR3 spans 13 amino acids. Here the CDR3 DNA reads TGTGCCAGCACAGGGGGGAACACCGGGGAGCTGTTTTTT. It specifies CASTGGNTGELFF.

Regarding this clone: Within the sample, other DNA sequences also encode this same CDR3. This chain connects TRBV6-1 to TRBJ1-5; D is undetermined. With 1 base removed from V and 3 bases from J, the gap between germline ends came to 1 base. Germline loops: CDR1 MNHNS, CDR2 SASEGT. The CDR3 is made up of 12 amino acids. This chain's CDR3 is CASSEDNQPQHF. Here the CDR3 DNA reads TGTGCCAGCAGTGAAGACAATCAGCCCCAGCATTTT.

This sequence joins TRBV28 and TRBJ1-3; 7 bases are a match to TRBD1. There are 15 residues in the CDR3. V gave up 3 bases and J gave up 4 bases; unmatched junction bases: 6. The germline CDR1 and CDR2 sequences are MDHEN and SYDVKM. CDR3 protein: CASSFSQGTGNTIYF. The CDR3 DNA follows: TGTGCCAGCAGTTTCTCACAGGGGACCGGAAACACCATATATTTT.

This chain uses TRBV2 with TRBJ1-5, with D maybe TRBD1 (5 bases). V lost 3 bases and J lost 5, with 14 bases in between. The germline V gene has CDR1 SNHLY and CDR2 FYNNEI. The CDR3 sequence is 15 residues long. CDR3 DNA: TGTGCCAGCAGTGAGGGGGACGGGATCTATCAGCCCCAGCATTTT. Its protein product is CASSEGDGIYQPQHF.

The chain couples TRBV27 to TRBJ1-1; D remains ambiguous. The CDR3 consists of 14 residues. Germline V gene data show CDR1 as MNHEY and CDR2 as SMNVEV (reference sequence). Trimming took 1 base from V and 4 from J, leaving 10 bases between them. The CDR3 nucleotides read TGTGCCAGCAGTTTATTCGGTTGGGGCACTGAAGCTTTCTTT. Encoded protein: CASSLFGWGTEAFF.

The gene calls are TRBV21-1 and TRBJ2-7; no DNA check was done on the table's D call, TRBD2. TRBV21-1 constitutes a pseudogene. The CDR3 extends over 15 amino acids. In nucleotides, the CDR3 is TGTGCCAGCAGCATCAGACTAGCGGGAGTTTGCGAGCAGTACTTC. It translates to CASSIRLAGVCEQYF.

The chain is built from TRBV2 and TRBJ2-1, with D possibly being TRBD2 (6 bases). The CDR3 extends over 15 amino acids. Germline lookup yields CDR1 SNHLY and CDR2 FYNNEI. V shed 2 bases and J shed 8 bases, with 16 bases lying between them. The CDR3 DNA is TGTGCCAGCAGTGAATCCTCGCTAGGAGGGGATGAGCAGTTCTTC. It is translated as CASSESSLGGDEQFF.

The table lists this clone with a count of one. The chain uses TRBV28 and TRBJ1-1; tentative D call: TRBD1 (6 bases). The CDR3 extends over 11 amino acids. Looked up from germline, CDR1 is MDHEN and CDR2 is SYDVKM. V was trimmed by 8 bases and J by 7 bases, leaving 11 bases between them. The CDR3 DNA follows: TGTGCCAGCCGCATAGGGGGTGAAGCTTTCTTT. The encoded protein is CASRIGGEAFF.

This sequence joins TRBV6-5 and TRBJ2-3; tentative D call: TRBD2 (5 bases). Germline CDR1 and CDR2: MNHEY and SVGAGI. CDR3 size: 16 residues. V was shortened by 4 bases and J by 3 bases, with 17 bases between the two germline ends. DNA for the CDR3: TGTGCCAGCAGTTTCGGGATGCCCGTAGGAACAGATACGCAGTATTTT. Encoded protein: CASSFGMPVGTDTQYF.

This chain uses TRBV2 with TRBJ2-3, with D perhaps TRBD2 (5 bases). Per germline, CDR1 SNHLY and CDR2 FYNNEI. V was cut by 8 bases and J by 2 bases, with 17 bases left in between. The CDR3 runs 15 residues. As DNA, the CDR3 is TGTGCCAGCTCCCGGCTAGCTGGTGTCACAGATACGCAGTATTTT. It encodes CASSRLAGVTDTQYF.